The present T cell receptor beta chain was sequenced within a study of T cell changes during pregnancy in multiple sclerosis. Libraries were prepared by immunoSEQ multiplex PCR; TCRdb keeps only in-frame clonotypes and omits some of them. The table records just under 85,000 clones, roughly 90% of them present only once. This CDR3 has 15 residues. Germline V CDR1 and CDR2: GTSNPN, SVGIG (reference sequence). V trimming: 4 bases; J trimming: 1 base; junction bases outside the gene matches: 5. This TCR was recovered from a female donor with multiple sclerosis, enrolled in a pregnancy study. The sample here was peripheral blood, taken in the first trimester of pregnancy. The chain couples TRBV30 to TRBJ2-3; 10 positions agree with TRBD2. Here the CDR3 reads CAWTDGTSGTDTQYF. The CDR3 DNA reads as TGTGCCTGGACCGATGGGACTAGCGGCACAGATACGCAGTATTTT.